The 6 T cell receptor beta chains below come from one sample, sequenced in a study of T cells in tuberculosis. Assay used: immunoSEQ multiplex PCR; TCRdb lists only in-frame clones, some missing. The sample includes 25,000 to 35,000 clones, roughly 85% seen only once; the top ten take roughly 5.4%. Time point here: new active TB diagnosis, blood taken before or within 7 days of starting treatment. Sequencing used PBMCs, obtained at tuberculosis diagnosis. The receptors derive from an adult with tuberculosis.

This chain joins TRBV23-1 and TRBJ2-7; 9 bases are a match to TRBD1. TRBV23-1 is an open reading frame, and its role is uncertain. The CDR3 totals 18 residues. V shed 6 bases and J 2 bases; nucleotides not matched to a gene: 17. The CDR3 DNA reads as TGCGCCAGCAGCCACCGGGACAGGGATTCTAGCGGAGCCTACGAGCAGTACTTC. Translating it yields CASSHRDRDSSGAYEQYF.

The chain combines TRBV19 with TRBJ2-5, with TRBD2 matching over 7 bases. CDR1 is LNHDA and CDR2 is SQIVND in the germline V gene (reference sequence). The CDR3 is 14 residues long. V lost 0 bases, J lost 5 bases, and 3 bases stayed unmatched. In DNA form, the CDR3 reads TGTGCCAGTAGTATAGATAGTAGCGGGGAGACCCAGTACTTC. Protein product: CASSIDSSGETQYF.

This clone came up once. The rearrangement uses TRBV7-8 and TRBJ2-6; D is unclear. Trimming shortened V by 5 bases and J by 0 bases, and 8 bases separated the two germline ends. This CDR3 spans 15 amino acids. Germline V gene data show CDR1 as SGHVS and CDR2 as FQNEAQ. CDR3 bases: TGTGCCAGCAGCGCCGGTTTCTCTGGGGCCAACGTCCTGACTTTC. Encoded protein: CASSAGFSGANVLTF.

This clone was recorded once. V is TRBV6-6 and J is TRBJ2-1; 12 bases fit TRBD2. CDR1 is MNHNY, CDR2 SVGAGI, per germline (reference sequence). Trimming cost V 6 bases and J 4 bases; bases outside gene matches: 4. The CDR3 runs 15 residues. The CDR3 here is CASSRTSGEYNEQFF. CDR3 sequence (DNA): TGTGCCAGCAGCCGGACTAGCGGGGAGTACAATGAGCAGTTCTTC.

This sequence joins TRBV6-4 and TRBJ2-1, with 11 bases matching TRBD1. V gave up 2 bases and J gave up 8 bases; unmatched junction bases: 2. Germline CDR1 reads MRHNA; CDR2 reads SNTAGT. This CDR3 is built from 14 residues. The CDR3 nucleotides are TGTGCCAGCAGTGACGGACAGGGGGCCGATGAGCAGTTCTTC. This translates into CASSDGQGADEQFF.

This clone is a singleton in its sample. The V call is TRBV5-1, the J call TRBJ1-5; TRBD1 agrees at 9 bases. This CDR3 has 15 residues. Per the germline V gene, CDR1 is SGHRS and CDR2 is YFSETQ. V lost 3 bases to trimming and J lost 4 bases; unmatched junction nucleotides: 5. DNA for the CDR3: TGCGCCAGCAGCTACGGGACAGGGTCAAATCAGCCCCAGCATTTT. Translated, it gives CASSYGTGSNQPQHF. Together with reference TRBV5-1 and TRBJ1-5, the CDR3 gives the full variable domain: KAGVTQTPRYLIKTRGQQVTLSCSPISGHRSVSWYQQTPGQGLQFLFEYFSETQRNKGNFPGRFSGRQFSNSRSEMNVSTLELGDSALYLCASSYGTGSNQPQHFGDGTRLSIL.